The clone carrying this T cell receptor beta chain was seen a handful of times. This sample was included in a study of blood T cells in healthy people across ages. Trimming took off 5 bases at V and 9 bases at J, with 19 bases between the two ends. The CDR3 covers 15 residues. In germline, CDR1 is SGHTA, CDR2 FQGNSA. Sample-barcoded 5' priming and a J-beta primer mix drove a second PCR of about 6 to 11 cycles. TCRdb reanalysed the 5' RACE reads using MiXCR and keeps one entry per CDR3 protein. Here the sample spans hundreds of thousands of distinct CDR3 sequences, about 25% being singletons. These sequences were also reported in another study, on T cells of mothers and their children.

Sequencing was carried out using blood. This chain joins TRBV7-2 and TRBJ1-4; the D gene is possibly TRBD1 (5 bases). This TCR was sampled from a boy aged 5-17 years in good health. Here the CDR3 reads CASSRIRGGEKKLFF. The CDR3 DNA reads as TGTGCCAGCAGCCGTATCCGAGGAGGGGAGAAAAAACTGTTTTTT. Drawing the rest from reference TRBV7-2 and TRBJ1-4, the complete variable domain is GAGVSQSPSNKVTEKGKDVELRCDPISGHTALYWYRQSLGQGLEFLIYFQGNSAPDKSGLPSDRFSAERTGGSVSTLTIQRTQQEDSAVYLCASSRIRGGEKKLFFGSGTQLSVL.